The rows below give T cell receptor beta chains drawn from one sample of a study of Ad26.COV2.S vaccination and SARS-CoV-2 variants. Sequencing was performed with immunoSEQ multiplex PCR; in TCRdb, only in-frame clones are kept and a portion is missing. The sample holds approximately 420,000 clones, 88% seen once. Source: peripheral blood, taken in a trial of Ad26.COV2.S vaccine versus placebo. These receptors originate from a person between 18 and 65 years old who received the Ad26.COV2.S COVID-19 vaccine or a placebo. Each CDR3 is given with its conserved first and last residue.

j_gene: TRBJ2-1
v_gene: TRBV9
CDR3aa: CASSVSSGGERLNEQFF

j_gene: TRBJ2-7
v_gene: TRBV7-9
CDR3aa: CASSIRTLDVYEQYF

j_gene: TRBJ2-7
v_gene: TRBV11-2
CDR3aa: CASSPGPGEQYF

j_gene: TRBJ2-1
v_gene: TRBV7-8
CDR3aa: CASRLTPYNEQFF

j_gene: TRBJ2-3
v_gene: TRBV19
CDR3aa: CASSWTSGGADTQYF

j_gene: TRBJ2-3
v_gene: TRBV5-1
CDR3aa: CASSPMRADTQYF

j_gene: TRBJ1-1
v_gene: TRBV5-1
CDR3aa: CASSPGPVALNTEAFF

j_gene: TRBJ2-2
v_gene: TRBV5-1
CDR3aa: CASSNPGTTRTGELFF

j_gene: TRBJ2-7
v_gene: TRBV15
CDR3aa: CATSSRAHYEQYF

j_gene: TRBJ1-2
v_gene: TRBV9
CDR3aa: CASSVGGRYGYTF

j_gene: TRBJ1-1
v_gene: TRBV20-1
CDR3aa: CSASGVNTEAFF

j_gene: TRBJ1-3
v_gene: TRBV5-6
CDR3aa: CASSFGQGVGNTIYF